This paragraph covers one T cell receptor beta chain sequence. Per the authors' pipeline: The authors estimated nucleated cell counts from reference gene primer amplification. Produced via immunoSEQ multiplex PCR; TCRdb's table is partial and in-frame only. The V and J calls and clone size are taken from that table; D and trimming were inferred from the DNA. Of approximately 76,000 clones listed, 65% to 90% are singletons. The data originate from a study of blood T cell repertoires in COVID-19. Study in general: Both acute and convalescent COVID-19 samples were obtained from the United States, Italy and Spain. Sources were T cells, B-cell-depleted T cells, or PBMCs; the material itself was cDNA or gDNA.

The CDR3 has 13 residues. CDR1 and CDR2 (germline): WNHNN, SYGVQD (reference sequence). V was trimmed by 4 bases and J by 7 bases, leaving 11 bases between them. The material sequenced was peripheral blood. The receptor was isolated from a woman in her fifties or sixties with acute or convalescent COVID-19. This chain links TRBV10-1 with TRBJ2-1, with D uncertain. CDR3 in DNA: TGCGCCAGCAGTGCTCAACAGAATAATGAGCAGTTCTTC. As protein: CASSAQQNNEQFF.